Sequencing of this T cell receptor beta chain was carried out in a study of OX40 agonist ivuxolimab in advanced cancers. Sequencing was performed with immunoSEQ multiplex PCR; in TCRdb, only in-frame clones are kept and a portion is missing. The top ten clones hold roughly 12% of a sample with 9,500 to 15,000 clones, 69% of them seen once. Looked up from germline, CDR1 is SNHLY and CDR2 is FYNNEI. The germline V and J ends were trimmed by 2 bases and 4 bases, with 12 bases remaining between them. The CDR3 runs 14 residues. The receptor was isolated from an adult with an advanced solid tumor such as melanoma, head and neck, liver or kidney cancer. This chain joins TRBV2 and TRBJ2-7; a possible D gene is TRBD1 (5 bases). The sequencing used CD4+ or CD8+ T cells sorted from blood, collected in a trial of the OX40 agonist ivuxolimab. As DNA, the CDR3 is TGTGCCAGCAGTGAACCAGGGTTAGGGTACGAGCAGTACTTC. It specifies CASSEPGLGYEQYF. The complete variable domain, with remaining parts taken from reference TRBV2 and TRBJ2-7, reads EPEVTQTPSHQVTQMGQEVILRCVPISNHLYFYWYRQILGQKVEFLVSFYNNEISEKSEIFDDQFSVERPDGSNFTLKIRSTKLEDSAMYFCASSEPGLGYEQYFGPGTRLTVT.